This entry concerns a single T cell receptor beta chain. This clonotype was seen a few times. Its target antigen remains unknown. No per-base quality is available; no much larger clone lies one base away. Patients with hyperthyroidism were aged 18 to 65 years, had been newly diagnosed, and had a disease duration of less than 2 months. Patients with other autoimmune diseases, uncontrolled infections, pregnancy or lactation were excluded from the study. Diagnosis was based on clinical symptoms, serum thyroxine, TRAb, thyroid ultrasound and orbital computed tomography. Trizol reagent was used to extract the total RNA, and its quality was then checked on an Agilent 2100 Bioanalyzer. Via the germline V gene, CDR1 is SGHAT and CDR2 FQNNGV. Relative to germline, V is 3 bases shorter and J is 6 bases shorter, with 18 bases between their ends. Its CDR3 holds 15 amino acids, cysteine through phenylalanine. The only DNA kept is the CDR3, 45 bases in frame from the first base.

This sample was taken from a study of Graves' ophthalmopathy and Graves' hyperthyroidism (dated by TCRdb to the late 2010s). Describing the broader study: Stable hyperthyroidism was defined as no progression to ophthalmopathy within 18 months of follow-up. TCR beta repertoire signatures were used to distinguish Graves' ophthalmopathy from Graves' hyperthyroidism and to predict progression to ophthalmopathy. In total, 135 blood samples were TCR-sequenced: approximately 42 ophthalmopathy, about 75 hyperthyroidism and some 17 hyperthyroidism-to-ophthalmopathy patients. To explore V-J signatures that distinguish ophthalmopathy from hyperthyroidism, a discovery set of 100 patients was enrolled, made up of more than 40 with ophthalmopathy and roughly 57 with stable hyperthyroidism. An independent validation cohort comprised some 19 hyperthyroidism patients and around 16 patients who later progressed from hyperthyroidism to ophthalmopathy. In more than five hyperthyroidism patients, the T-cell repertoires found in thyroid tissue were compared with those found in blood. After sampling, hyperthyroidism patients received methimazole starting at 30 mg daily, and ophthalmopathy patients received high-dose intravenous methylprednisolone. The paper as a whole reports these results and caveats: No statistical method was used to set the sample size in advance, and the investigators knew which group each participant was assigned to. Ophthalmopathy was separated from stable hyperthyroidism by the 13-signature model with about 88% sensitivity and 81.08% specificity in cross-validation and with 80%/75% in the test set. Most expanded thyroid clonotypes with frequency above 0.001 were also detected in blood, suggesting blood repertoires may reflect the thyroid immune response. In validation, the model predicted ophthalmopathy progression with about 71% sensitivity and roughly 72% specificity; some 13 predicted patients were CT-confirmed with GO in a median of approximately 6.5 months.

TCR beta CDR3 regions were amplified from RNA transcripts for repertoire sequencing. The first round was an RT-PCR using HTBI primers with the Qiagen OneStep RT-PCR kit, and this first round was followed by a second-round multiplex PCR, then size selection and purification. Libraries were sequenced on an Illumina HiSeq2000 using paired-end 100 bp reads. The published analysis was carried out like this. SOAPnuke was used for read processing, and reads with adapters, uncalled bases, a mean Phred below 15, or no exact constant-primer or identifier match were discarded. COPE v1.2.5 was used to merge high-quality paired reads. Each unique nucleotide sequence was defined as a clonotype, and clonotypes were aligned to IMGT TRB V, D and J references with MiTCR v1.1. The analysis was limited to V-J combinations with a frequency above 0.0001, which together covered over 98% of repertoires. A TCR clonal expansion and chaos score per V-J combination was defined as the ratio of F50 clonal expansion to chaos observed in the TCRdist matrix. Welch's t-statistics and random forest were used to reduce features to 10 to 15 V-J combinations, which were fed into a naive Bayes classifier. Thyroid-blood repertoire similarity was quantified with the Morisita-Horn index. TCRdb trimmed the raw reads at Q25, called clones with MiXCR and kept productive beta chains. Entries are consolidated by CDR3 protein sequence, retaining the most common genes and DNA. TCRdb's processing, not the authors' own work, is the source of the V and J calls. Within this sample are about 1.2 million distinct CDR3 sequences, with 35% to 40% of them counted one time only. The ten largest account for 11% of the sample.

This sequence uses TRBV11-2 and TRBJ2-7; the D gene is possibly TRBD1, with 6 bases matching. Sequencing was performed on peripheral blood or thyroid tissue (not recorded which). The clonotype originates from an adult man with Graves' hyperthyroidism. The CDR3 region reads CASSFTGTPLGEQYF. The DNA is as follows: TGTGCCAGCAGCTTCACCGGGACACCCTTAGGCGAGCAGTACTTC.